The TCR beta chain under discussion was sequenced for a study of graft-versus-host responses after intestinal transplantation. Whole-study context: Induction using anti-thymocyte globulin, followed by tacrolimus and steroids for two to three years, was given to all recipients.

Graft specimens yielded both intraepithelial and lamina propria lymphocytes. The study, taken as a whole, reports: GvH clones were identified in recipient marrow, with some first appearing in ileum or blood. The study found high graft-versus-host to host-versus-graft clonal ratios in allografts of patients with graft-donor T cell macrochimerism.

To note about this clone: Antigen specificity is unknown.

This CDR3 spans 14 amino acids. V dropped 4 bases and J dropped 9 bases, with 20 bases sitting between them. Germline CDR1 and CDR2: SQVTM and ANQGSEA. TCRdb keeps only in-frame clones here, not all; method: immunoSEQ multiplex PCR. Among about 10,000 clones, under 80% were seen once, and the ten largest hold less than 12%. The sequences come from ileum tissue, collected 23 days after intestinal transplant. The source of this sequence is a human patient who received an intestinal transplant, so some T cells may come from the graft donor. The genes are TRBV29-1 and TRBJ2-3, with TRBD1 as a possible D gene (5 bases). CDR3 residues: CSVVPQGVIETQYF. The CDR3 bases are TGCAGCGTTGTCCCGCAGGGCGTCATTGAGACGCAGTATTTT.